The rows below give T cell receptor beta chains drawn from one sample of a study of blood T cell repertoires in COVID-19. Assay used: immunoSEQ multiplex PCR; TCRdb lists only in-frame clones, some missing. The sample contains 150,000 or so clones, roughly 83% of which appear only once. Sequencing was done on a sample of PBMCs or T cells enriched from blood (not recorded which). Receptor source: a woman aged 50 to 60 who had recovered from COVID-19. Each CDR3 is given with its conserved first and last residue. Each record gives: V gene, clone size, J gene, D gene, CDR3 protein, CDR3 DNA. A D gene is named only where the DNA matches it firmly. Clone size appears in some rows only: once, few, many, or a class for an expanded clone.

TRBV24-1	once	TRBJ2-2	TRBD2	CATSDPGTSGRDTGELFF	TGTGCCACCAGTGACCCCGGGACTAGCGGGAGGGACACCGGGGAGCTGTTTTTT
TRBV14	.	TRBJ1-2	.	CASSQVRGANYGYTF	TGTGCCAGCAGTCAAGTCAGGGGAGCTAACTATGGCTACACCTTC
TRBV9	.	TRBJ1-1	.	CASSVQQDHTEAFF	TGTGCCAGCAGCGTCCAACAGGACCACACTGAAGCTTTCTTT
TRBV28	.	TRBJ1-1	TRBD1	CASRSGQEARGAFF	TGTGCCAGCAGGTCGGGACAGGAGGCAAGGGGAGCTTTCTTT
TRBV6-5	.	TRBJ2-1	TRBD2	CASSSGGLRYNEQFF	TGTGCCAGCAGTTCGGGGGGTCTGAGATACAATGAGCAGTTCTTC
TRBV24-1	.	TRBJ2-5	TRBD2	CATSDYSGGETQYF	TGTGCCACCAGTGATTATTCGGGGGGAGAGACCCAGTACTTC
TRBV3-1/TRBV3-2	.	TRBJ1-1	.	CASSQSDRNTEAFF	TGTGCCAGCAGCCAAAGTGACAGGAACACTGAAGCTTTCTTT
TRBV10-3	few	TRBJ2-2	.	CAIRGPHTNTGELFF	TGTGCCATCAGGGGGCCCCATACGAACACCGGGGAGCTGTTTTTT
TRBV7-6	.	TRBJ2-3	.	CASSLAGSTDTQYF	TGTGCCAGCAGCTTAGCGGGCAGCACAGATACGCAGTATTTT
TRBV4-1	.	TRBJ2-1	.	CASSQAGVSYNEQFF	TGCGCCAGCAGCCAAGCAGGGGTCTCCTACAATGAGCAGTTCTTC
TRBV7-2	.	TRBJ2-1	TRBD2	CAMQRGGSYNEQFF	TGTGCCATGCAGCGGGGGGGCTCCTACAATGAGCAGTTCTTC
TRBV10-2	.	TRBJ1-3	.	CASSEVRGSENTIYF	TGCGCCAGCAGTGAAGTAAGGGGCTCGGAAAACACCATATATTTT
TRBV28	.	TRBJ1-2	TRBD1	CASTRQGSSNYGYTF	TGTGCCAGCACCCGACAGGGCTCTTCTAACTATGGCTACACCTTC
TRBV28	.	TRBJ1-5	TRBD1	CASSLTRYRTGHNQPQHF	TGTGCCAGCAGTTTAACGCGGTATCGGACAGGCCACAATCAGCCCCAGCATTTT
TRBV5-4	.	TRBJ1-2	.	CASSYTGSGYGYTF	TGTGCCAGCAGTTACACGGGGTCCGGCTATGGCTACACCTTC
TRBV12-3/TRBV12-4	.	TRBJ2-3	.	CASSLDTQYF	TGTGCCAGCAGTCTAGATACGCAGTATTTT
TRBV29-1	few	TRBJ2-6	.	CSAAVAGANVLTF	TGCAGCGCCGCAGTGGCTGGGGCCAACGTCCTGACTTTC
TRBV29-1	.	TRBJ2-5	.	CSVVPGPPQAETQYF	TGCAGCGTTGTCCCTGGGCCTCCCCAGGCGGAGACCCAGTACTTC
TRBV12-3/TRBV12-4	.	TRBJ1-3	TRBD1	CASSGTAGNTIYF	TGTGCCAGCAGCGGGACAGCTGGAAACACCATATATTTT
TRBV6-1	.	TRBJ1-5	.	CASSETVDQPQHF	TGTGCCAGCAGTGAAACGGTAGATCAGCCCCAGCATTTT
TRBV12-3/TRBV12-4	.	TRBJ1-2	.	CASSRGAGYGYTF	TGTGCCAGCAGCAGGGGCGCAGGCTATGGCTACACCTTC
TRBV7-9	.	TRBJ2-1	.	CASSLVSGYNEQFF	TGTGCCAGCAGCTTAGTGTCCGGTTACAATGAGCAGTTCTTC
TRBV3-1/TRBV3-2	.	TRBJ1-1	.	CASSLTGEGTEAFF	TGTGCCAGCAGCTTGACCGGTGAGGGCACTGAAGCTTTCTTT
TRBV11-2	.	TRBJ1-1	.	CASSFRQPNTEAFF	TGTGCCAGCAGCTTTCGACAACCGAACACTGAAGCTTTCTTT
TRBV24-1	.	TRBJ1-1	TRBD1	CATSDPDRGKAFF	TGTGCCACCAGTGACCCTGACAGGGGGAAAGCTTTCTTT
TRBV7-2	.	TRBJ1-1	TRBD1	CASSLGRTGRNTEAFF	TGTGCCAGCAGCTTAGGGAGGACAGGGCGGAACACTGAAGCTTTCTTT
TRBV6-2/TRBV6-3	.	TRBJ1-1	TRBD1	CASSTQGAATEAFF	TGTGCCAGCAGTACACAGGGGGCCGCCACTGAAGCTTTCTTT
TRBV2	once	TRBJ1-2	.	CASTGGPSPNYGYTF	TGTGCCAGCACAGGCGGGCCAAGCCCTAACTATGGCTACACCTTC
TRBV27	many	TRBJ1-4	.	CASSFVGGSEKLFF	TGTGCCAGCAGTTTTGTTGGCGGGAGTGAAAAACTGTTTTTT
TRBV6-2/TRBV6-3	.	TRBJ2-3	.	CASSPREDWADTQYF	TGTGCCAGCAGTCCCCGGGAAGATTGGGCAGATACGCAGTATTTT
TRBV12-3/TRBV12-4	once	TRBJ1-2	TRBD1	CASGQGEGYTF	TGTGCCAGCGGACAGGGGGAAGGCTACACCTTC